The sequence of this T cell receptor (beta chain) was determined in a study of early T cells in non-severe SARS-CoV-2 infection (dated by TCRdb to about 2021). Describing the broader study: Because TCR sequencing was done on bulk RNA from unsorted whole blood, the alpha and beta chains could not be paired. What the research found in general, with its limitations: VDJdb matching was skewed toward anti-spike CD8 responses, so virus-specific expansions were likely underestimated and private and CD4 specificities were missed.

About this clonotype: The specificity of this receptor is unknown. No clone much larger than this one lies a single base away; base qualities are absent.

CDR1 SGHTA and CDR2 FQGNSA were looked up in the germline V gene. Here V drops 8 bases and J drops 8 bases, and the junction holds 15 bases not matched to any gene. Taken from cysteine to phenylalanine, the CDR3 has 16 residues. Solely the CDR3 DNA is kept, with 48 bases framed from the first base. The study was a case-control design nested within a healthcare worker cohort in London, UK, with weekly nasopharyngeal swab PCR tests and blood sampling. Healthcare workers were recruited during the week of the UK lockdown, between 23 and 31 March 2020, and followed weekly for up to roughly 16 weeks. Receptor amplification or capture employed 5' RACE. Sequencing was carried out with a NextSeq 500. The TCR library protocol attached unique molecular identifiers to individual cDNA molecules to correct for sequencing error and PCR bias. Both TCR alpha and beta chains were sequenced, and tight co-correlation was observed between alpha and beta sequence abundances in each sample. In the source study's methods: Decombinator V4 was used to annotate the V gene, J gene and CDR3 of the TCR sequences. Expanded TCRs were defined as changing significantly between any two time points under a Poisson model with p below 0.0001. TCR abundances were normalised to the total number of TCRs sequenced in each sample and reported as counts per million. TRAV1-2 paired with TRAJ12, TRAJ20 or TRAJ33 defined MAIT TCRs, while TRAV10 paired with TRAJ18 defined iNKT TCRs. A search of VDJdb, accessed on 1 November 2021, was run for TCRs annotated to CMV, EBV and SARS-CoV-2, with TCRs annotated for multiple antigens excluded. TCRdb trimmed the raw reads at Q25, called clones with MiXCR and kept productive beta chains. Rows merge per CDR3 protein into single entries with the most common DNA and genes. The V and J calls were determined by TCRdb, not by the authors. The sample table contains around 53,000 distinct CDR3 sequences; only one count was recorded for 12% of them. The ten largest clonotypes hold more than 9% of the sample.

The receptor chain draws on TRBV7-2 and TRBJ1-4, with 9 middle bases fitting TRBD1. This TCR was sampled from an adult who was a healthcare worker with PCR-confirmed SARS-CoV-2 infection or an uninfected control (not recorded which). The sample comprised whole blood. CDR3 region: CASFSSPGTGNEKLFF. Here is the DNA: TGTGCCAGCTTCTCTTCCCCCGGGACAGGGAACGAAAAACTGTTTTTT.